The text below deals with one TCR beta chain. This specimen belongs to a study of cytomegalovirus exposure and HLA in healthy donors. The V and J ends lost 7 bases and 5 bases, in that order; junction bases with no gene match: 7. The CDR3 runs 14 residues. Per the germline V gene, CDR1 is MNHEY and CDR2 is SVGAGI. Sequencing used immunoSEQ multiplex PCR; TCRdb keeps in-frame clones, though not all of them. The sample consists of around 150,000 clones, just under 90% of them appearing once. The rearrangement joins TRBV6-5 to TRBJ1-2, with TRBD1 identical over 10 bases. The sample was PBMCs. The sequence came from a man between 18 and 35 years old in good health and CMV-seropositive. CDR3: CASTRQGARYGYTF. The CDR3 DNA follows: TGTGCCAGCACCCGACAGGGGGCGCGGTATGGCTACACCTTC.